This note documents a single T cell receptor (beta chain) sequence. Arm-PCR of CDR3 regions and iRepertoire HTBI primers were the basis on which TCR beta libraries were built. TCRdb independently ran MiXCR on the multiplex PCR reads; one entry per CDR3 protein. The table records about 560,000 distinct CDR3 sequences, about 16% of them present only once. The sample originates from a study of regulatory T cells in long-lasting Graves disease. The time point is: newly diagnosed GD, antithyroid drugs for less than 3 months. Researchers made the TCR library from RNA that was extracted from PBMCs. These records were also assigned to another study, of T cells in Graves' hyperthyroidism and ophthalmopathy.

The input for sequencing was peripheral blood mononuclear cells (PBMCs), taken at new diagnosis, from a patient treated with antithyroid drugs. The clonotype originates from a man younger than 35 with Graves disease.

The CDR3 is CASSIETGETEAFF. The CDR3 DNA sequence: TGTGCCAGTAGTATAGAGACAGGGGAGACTGAAGCTTTCTTT. The rearrangement links TRBV19 to TRBJ1-1, with 8 bases identical to TRBD1. The V gene's germline CDR1 is LNHDA and CDR2 SQIVND (reference sequence). The CDR3 runs 14 residues. V lost 0 bases to trimming and J lost 5 bases; unmatched junction nucleotides: 2.